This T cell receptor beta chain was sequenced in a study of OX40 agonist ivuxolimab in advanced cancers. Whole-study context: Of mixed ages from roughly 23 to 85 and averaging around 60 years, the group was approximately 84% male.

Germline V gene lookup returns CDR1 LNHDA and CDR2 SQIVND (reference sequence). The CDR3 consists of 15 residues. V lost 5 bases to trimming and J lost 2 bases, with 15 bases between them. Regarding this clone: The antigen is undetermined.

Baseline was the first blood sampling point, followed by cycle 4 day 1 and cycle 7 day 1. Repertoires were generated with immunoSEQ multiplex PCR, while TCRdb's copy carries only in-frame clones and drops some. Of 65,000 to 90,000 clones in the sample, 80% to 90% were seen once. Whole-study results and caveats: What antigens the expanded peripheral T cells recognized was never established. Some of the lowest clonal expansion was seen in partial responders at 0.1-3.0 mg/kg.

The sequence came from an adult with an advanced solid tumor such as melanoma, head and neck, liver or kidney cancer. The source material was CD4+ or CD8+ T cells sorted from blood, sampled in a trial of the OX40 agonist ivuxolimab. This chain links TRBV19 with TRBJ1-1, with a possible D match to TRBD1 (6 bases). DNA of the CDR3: TGTGCCAGTAGTCTCCGGGGAGGGGGTAACACTGAAGCTTTCTTT. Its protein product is CASSLRGGGNTEAFF.